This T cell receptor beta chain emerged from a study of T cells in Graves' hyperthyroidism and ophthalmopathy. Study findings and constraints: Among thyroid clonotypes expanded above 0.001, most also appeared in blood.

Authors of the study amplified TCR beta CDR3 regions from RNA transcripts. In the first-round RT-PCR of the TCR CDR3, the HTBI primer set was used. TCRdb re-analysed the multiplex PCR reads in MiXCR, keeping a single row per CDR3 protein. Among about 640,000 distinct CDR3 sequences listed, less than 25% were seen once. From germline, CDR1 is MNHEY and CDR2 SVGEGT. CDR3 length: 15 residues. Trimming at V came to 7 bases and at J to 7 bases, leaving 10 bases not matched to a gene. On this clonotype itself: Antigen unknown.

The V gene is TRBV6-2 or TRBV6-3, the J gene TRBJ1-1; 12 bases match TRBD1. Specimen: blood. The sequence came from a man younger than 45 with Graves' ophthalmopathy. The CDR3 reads CASTGTGGAKDEAFF. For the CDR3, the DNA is TGTGCCAGCACCGGGACAGGGGGCGCAAAAGATGAAGCTTTCTTT.